These 16 T cell receptor beta chains originate from one sample sequenced in a study of OX40 agonist ivuxolimab in advanced cancers. Preparation of the library involved the immunoSEQ multiplex PCR assay. TCRdb's version of the immuneACCESS table is confined to in-frame rearrangements and falls short of the full clone set. An unresolved V gene accounts for under half of the shortfall where checked; the remainder is of unknown origin. The table for this sample lists fewer than 90,000 clones; around 84% of them were counted only once. The biggest ten clones account for 2% to 3% of the sample. The starting material was CD4+ or CD8+ T cells sorted from blood, obtained in a trial of the OX40 agonist ivuxolimab. The receptors come from an adult with an advanced solid tumor such as melanoma, head and neck, liver or kidney cancer.

The chain couples TRBV7-3 to TRBJ2-3, with 9 bases identical to TRBD2. The CDR3 length is 15 residues. J was trimmed by 2 bases and V by 1 base; bases with no gene match: 1. Germline CDR1 reads SGHTA; CDR2 reads FQGTGA. The CDR3 sequence is CASSLSGGATDTQYF. The CDR3 DNA reads TGTGCCAGCAGCTTAAGCGGGGGGGCCACAGATACGCAGTATTTT. The full variable domain, completed using reference TRBV7-3 and TRBJ2-3, is GAGVSQTPSNKVTEKGKYVELRCDPISGHTALYWYRQSLGQGPEFLIYFQGTGAADDSGLPNDRFFAVRPEGSVSTLKIQRTERGDSAVYLCASSLSGGATDTQYFGPGTRLTVL.

The rearrangement uses TRBV4-2 and TRBJ2-6, with TRBD1 matching 10 bases. The CDR3 has 17 residues. J lost 1 base, V lost 7 bases, and 7 bases had no gene match. The V gene's germline CDR1 is LGHNA and CDR2 YNFKEQ. In DNA form, the CDR3 reads TGTGCCAGCACCACCGGGACAGGGGAATCTGGGGCCAACGTCCTGACTTTC. It translates to CASTTGTGESGANVLTF.

The rearrangement uses TRBV28 and TRBJ1-2; maybe TRBD1 (5 bases). The CDR3 consists of 15 residues. In germline, CDR1 is MDHEN, CDR2 SYDVKM. The V and J ends lost 3 bases and 5 bases respectively, with 16 bases between them. CDR3 nucleotides: TGTGCCAGCAGTTTGGGCCCCAGGGTGGGATATGGCTACACCTTC. Amino acid sequence: CASSLGPRVGYGYTF.

This chain connects TRBV7-9 to TRBJ1-4; tentative D call: TRBD1 (6 bases). The CDR3 spans 14 residues. The germline V gene has CDR1 SEHNR and CDR2 FQNEAQ (reference sequence). V lost 5 bases to trimming and J lost 7 bases, with 14 bases between them. CDR3 bases: TGTGCCAGCAGCGCAGACAGGACGGGTGAAAAACTGTTTTTT. Translated, it gives CASSADRTGEKLFF.

The chain uses TRBV6-4 and TRBJ2-2; 7 bases match TRBD2. V lost 7 bases and J lost 1; bases outside the gene matches: 3. The germline V gene encodes CDR1 MRHNA and CDR2 SNTAGT. The CDR3 is made up of 14 amino acids. The DNA for the CDR3 is TGTGCCAGCAAACTAGCGAGGAACACCGGGGAGCTGTTTTTT. Residues: CASKLARNTGELFF.

Here the CDR3 reads CASSAGTSGAPRGTQYF. The CDR3 coding sequence is TGCGCCAGCAGCGCCGGGACTAGCGGGGCACCTCGGGGTACGCAGTATTTT. J is TRBJ2-3 and V is TRBV10-1; 13 nucleotides agree with TRBD2. CDR3 length equals 17 residues. Trimming removed 6 bases from V and 8 bases from J; junction bases left unmatched: 14. Germline V lookup: CDR1 WNHNN, CDR2 SYGVQD (reference sequence).

V and J are TRBV27 and TRBJ1-5; 9 bases match TRBD1. CDR1 is MNHEY, CDR2 SMNVEV, per germline (reference sequence). Unmatched junction bases numbered 3, after V lost 6 bases and J lost 3 bases. The CDR3 is made up of 14 amino acids. The DNA of the CDR3 is TGTGCCAGCAGGGGGACAGGGAACAATCAGCCCCAGCATTTT. Translated, it gives CASRGTGNNQPQHF.

The chain carries TRBV19 and TRBJ1-6; D unclear. The CDR3 has 14 residues. The germline CDR1 and CDR2 sequences are LNHDA and SQIVND (reference sequence). Trimming pared 5 bases from V and 9 bases from J, leaving 14 bases between. CDR3: CASSPRVSGSPLHF. CDR3 coding DNA: TGTGCCAGTAGTCCTAGGGTATCAGGTTCACCCCTCCACTTT.

The V and J genes are TRBV5-1 and TRBJ1-1, with a possible D match to TRBD1 (5 bases). The germline gives CDR1 SGHRS, CDR2 YFSETQ. The V end lost 2 bases, the J end lost 3 bases, and 8 bases lay between the germline ends. This CDR3 has 13 residues. The CDR3 DNA follows: TGCGCCAGCAGCTTCAGGGTCGACACTGAAGCTTTCTTT. This gives the protein CASSFRVDTEAFF.

The rearrangement joins TRBV6-5 to TRBJ1-3, with a weak D call TRBD1 (6 bases). Per germline, CDR1 MNHEY and CDR2 SVGAGI. With 0 bases removed from V and 4 bases from J, the gap between germline ends came to 10 bases. The CDR3 totals 15 residues. The CDR3 spells CASSYSGAVGNTIYF. The CDR3 nucleotides are TGTGCCAGCAGTTACTCGGGGGCGGTCGGAAACACCATATATTTT.

The V call is TRBV28, the J call TRBJ1-2; D may be TRBD1 (5 bases). With 5 bases removed from V and 8 bases from J, the gap between germline ends came to 18 bases. CDR1 is MDHEN, CDR2 SYDVKM, per germline. This CDR3 comprises 14 residues. CDR3 region: CASSREQGTGGYTF. The CDR3 coding sequence is TGTGCCAGCAGTCGTGAGCAGGGCACAGGAGGCTACACCTTC.

The sample holds one count of this clone. The V gene is TRBV4-1, the J gene TRBJ1-6, with TRBD1 as a possible D gene (6 bases). With 3 bases removed from V and 2 bases from J, the gap between germline ends came to 14 bases. CDR1 is MGHRA and CDR2 is YSYEKL in the germline V gene. This CDR3 has 17 residues. CDR3 sequence reads: CASSQELRGPYNSPLHF. The CDR3 nucleotides are TGCGCCAGCAGCCAGGAGCTCAGGGGTCCCTATAATTCACCCCTCCACTTT.

The chain employs TRBV18 and TRBJ2-7; weak D call: TRBD2 (5 bases). Germline V gives CDR1 KGHSH, CDR2 LQKENI. V lost 3 bases and J lost 4, with 13 bases in between. The CDR3 totals 14 residues. CDR3 sequence: CASSPYRTGYEQYF. The CDR3, as DNA: TGTGCCAGCTCACCTTACCGGACGGGGTACGAGCAGTACTTC. The variable domain in full, with the rest retrieved from reference TRBV18 and TRBJ2-7, is NAGVMQNPRHLVRRRGQEARLRCSPMKGHSHVYWYRQLPEEGLKFMVYLQKENIIDESGMPKERFSAEFPKEGPSILRIQQVVRGDSAAYFCASSPYRTGYEQYFGPGTRLTVT.

J is TRBJ1-4 and V is TRBV27, with D unresolved. Germline assignment: CDR1 MNHEY and CDR2 SMNVEV (reference sequence). Trimming removed 2 bases at V and 7 bases at J, with 11 bases between. There are 14 residues in the CDR3. As DNA, the CDR3 is TGTGCCAGCAGTTTAAATCGGGAGGCTGAAAAACTGTTTTTT. The encoded protein is CASSLNREAEKLFF.

The chain has TRBV7-9 and TRBJ1-5; no definite D call. The CDR3 is 16 residues long. Germline CDR1 SEHNR, CDR2 FQNEAQ (reference sequence). V was clipped by 1 base and J by 0 bases, with 10 bases between them. This CDR3 reads CASSLDGAGSNQPQHF. CDR3 nucleotide sequence: TGTGCCAGCAGCTTAGACGGCGCGGGTAGCAATCAGCCCCAGCATTTT.

This sequence joins TRBV5-1 and TRBJ2-3, with D perhaps given as TRBD1 or TRBD2 (5 bases each). Trimming left V 4 bases short and J 6 bases short, with 21 bases between. This CDR3 contains 16 residues. Germline V gives CDR1 SGHRS, CDR2 YFSETQ. CDR3 sequence (DNA): TGCGCCAGCAGCCGTGGGCCGGGACGGACGGCTGATACGCAGTATTTT. This codes for CASSRGPGRTADTQYF.